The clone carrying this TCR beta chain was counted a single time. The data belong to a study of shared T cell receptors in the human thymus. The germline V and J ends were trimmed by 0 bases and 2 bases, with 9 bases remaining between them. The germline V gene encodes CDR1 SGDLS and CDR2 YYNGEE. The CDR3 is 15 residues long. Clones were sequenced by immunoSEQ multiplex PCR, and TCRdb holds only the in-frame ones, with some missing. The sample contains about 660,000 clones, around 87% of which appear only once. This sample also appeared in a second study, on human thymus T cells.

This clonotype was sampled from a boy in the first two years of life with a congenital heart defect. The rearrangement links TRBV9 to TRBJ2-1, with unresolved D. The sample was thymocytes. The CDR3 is CASSVDAPAYNEQFF. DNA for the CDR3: TGTGCCAGCAGCGTAGATGCGCCCGCCTACAATGAGCAGTTCTTC.